This T cell receptor (beta chain) was sequenced during a study of T-cell reconstitution after alpha-beta-depleted transplantation in children (dated by TCRdb to 2016 to 2018). Turning to the overall study: T-cell immune reconstitution after TCRalphabeta/CD19-depleted allogeneic hematopoietic cell transplantation in children was quantitatively tracked in the study by means of TCR repertoire profiling. The full study reports these points: In some patients, high TCRbeta diversity at day 60 was attributed to recipient T cells and intrathymic progenitors that had survived conditioning. The apparently early recovery of alphabetaT-cell counts about two months after transplant reportedly depended on only several hundred rapidly expanded clones that came from non-depleted graft cells. Over the following months the frequencies of hyperexpanded clones went down, and after one year T-cell counts and TCRbeta diversity were mostly credited to newly produced T cells.

Inclusive of the bounding cysteine and phenylalanine, the CDR3 is 14 residues long. Just the 42-base CDR3 DNA is kept, in frame starting at base 1. The germline ends are 10 bases apart after V is trimmed by 6 bases and J by 0 bases. For CDR1 and CDR2, the germline V gene (reference sequence) lists MNHEY and SMNVEV. Receptor libraries were prepared by PCR. The sequencer listed for this sample is Illumina HiSeq 2500. TCR libraries were prepared with molecular barcoding, using unique molecular identifiers to normalize TCRbeta repertoire quantification. TCRdb took the public reads, trimmed them with fastp at Q25, ran MiXCR for clone calling and kept in-frame beta chains. Rows are unified per CDR3 protein, each entry keeping the most common DNA and genes. For this sample there are fewer than 350,000 distinct CDR3 sequences; roughly 8.2% appear just once. Over 7.5% of the sample belongs to the ten largest clones.

This clonotype has at least ten counts. Its recognized antigen is unknown. The input lacks base qualities; no much larger clone sits a single base away. The intended sense of this specimen's treatment or condition label: allogeneic hematopoietic cell transplantation with graft depleted of TCRalphabeta T cells and CD19 B cells. The children who served as transplant recipients had been given grafts of TCRalphabeta/CD19-depleted allogeneic hematopoietic cells. The source of this sequence is a female patient under 10 years old who had a stem cell transplant for Fanconi anemia, so the T cells may come from the graft donor. The sample consisted of peripheral blood, taken 360 days after TCRalphabeta/CD19-depleted stem cell transplant. The rearrangement joined TRBV27 to TRBJ2-3, with the D gene uncertain. The DNA is TGTGCCAGCAGCTTAGTGGGTAGCACAGATACGCAGTATTTT. Its protein is CASSLVGSTDTQYF.